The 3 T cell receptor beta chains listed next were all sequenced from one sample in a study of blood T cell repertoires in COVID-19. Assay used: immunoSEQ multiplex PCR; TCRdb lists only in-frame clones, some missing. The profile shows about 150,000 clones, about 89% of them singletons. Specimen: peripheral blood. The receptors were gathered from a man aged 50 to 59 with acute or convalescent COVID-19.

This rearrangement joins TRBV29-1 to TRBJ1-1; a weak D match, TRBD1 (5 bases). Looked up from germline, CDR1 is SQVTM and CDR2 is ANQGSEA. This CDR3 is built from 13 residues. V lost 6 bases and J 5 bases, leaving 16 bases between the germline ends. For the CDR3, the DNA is TGCAGCGTGGACCGGGGGTTAGAGACTGAAGCTTTCTTT. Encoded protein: CSVDRGLETEAFF.

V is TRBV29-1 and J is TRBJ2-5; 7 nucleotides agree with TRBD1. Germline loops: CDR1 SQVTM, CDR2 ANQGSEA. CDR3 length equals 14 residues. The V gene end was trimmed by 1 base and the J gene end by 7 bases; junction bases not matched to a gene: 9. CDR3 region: CSVEGTGGEGTQYF. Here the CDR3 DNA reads TGCAGCGTTGAAGGGACAGGAGGCGAAGGGACCCAGTACTTC.

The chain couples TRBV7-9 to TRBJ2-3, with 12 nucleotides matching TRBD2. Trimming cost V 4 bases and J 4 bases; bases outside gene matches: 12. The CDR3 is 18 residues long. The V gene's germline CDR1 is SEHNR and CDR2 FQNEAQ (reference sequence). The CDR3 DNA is TGTGCCAGCAGCTCCCCTCGGACTAGCGGGGCGGGCGCAGATACGCAGTATTTT. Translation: CASSSPRTSGAGADTQYF.